This section outlines one TCR beta chain sequence together with its context. This record belongs to a study of blood T cell repertoires in COVID-19. In the study overall: Nucleic acid was either cDNA or gDNA, and it came from T cells, B-cell-depleted T cells, or PBMCs.

The repertoire was sequenced with immunoSEQ multiplex PCR; TCRdb's copy has only in-frame clones and lacks some. The repertoire consists of over 85,000 clones, with 80% to 90% occurring once and the leading ten covering around 20%. CDR1 is LGHDT, CDR2 YNNKEL, per germline (reference sequence). J lost 7 bases, V lost 3 bases, and 5 bases had no gene match. The CDR3 has 14 residues. Sequenced sample: peripheral blood. This receptor was taken from an elderly woman with acute or convalescent COVID-19. The rearrangement links TRBV3-1 (or the pseudogene TRBV3-2) to TRBJ2-1; TRBD2 matches at 8 bases. The CDR3 DNA follows: TGTGCCAGCAGCCACTTCGGGGGGGCAAATGAGCAGTTCTTC. This codes for CASSHFGGANEQFF.